A selection of T cell receptor beta chains follows, all from one sample in a study of T-cell memory formation after mild COVID-19. In TCRdb, the 5' RACE reads were re-called with MiXCR into one record per CDR3 protein. The data contain hundreds of thousands of distinct CDR3 sequences, about 20% of them singletons. Sequencing used PBMCs or a T cell subset sorted from them (not recorded which). The receptors were gathered from an adult woman who had mild COVID-19 (a few samples of this study predate the infection). Cell type and time point are not known. CDR3s include the opening cysteine and the closing phenylalanine or tryptophan. D genes are given only for firm matches. Some rows have no size entry. The others give once, few or many, or a class for an expanded clone.

-	TRBV23-1	few	TRBJ2-5	CASSPSEVASRRETQYF	TGCGCCAGCAGTCCCTCGGAAGTGGCTAGTCGACGGGAGACCCAGTACTTC
-	TRBV4-1	many	TRBJ1-1	CASSPGTGTDTEAFF	TGCGCCAGCAGCCCCGGGACGGGGACTGACACTGAAGCTTTCTTT
TRBD2	TRBV5-1	few	TRBJ2-5	CASRERGEETQYF	TGCGCCAGCAGGGAGCGGGGGGAGGAGACCCAGTACTTC
TRBD2	TRBV6-4	few	TRBJ2-1	CASSDSIASGSKQFF	TGTGCCAGCAGTGACTCGATTGCTAGCGGGAGTAAACAGTTCTTC
TRBD2	TRBV12-3/TRBV12-4	-	TRBJ2-3	CASSLSGASAQYF	TGTGCCAGCAGTTTAAGCGGGGCCTCCGCGCAGTATTTT
-	TRBV5-1	-	TRBJ2-3	CASSFSGPYTDTQYF	TGCGCCAGCAGCTTTAGTGGGCCTTACACAGATACGCAGTATTTT
-	TRBV7-9	-	TRBJ1-2	CASIKEDSYGYTF	TGTGCCAGCATAAAGGAGGACAGCTATGGCTACACCTTC
-	TRBV30	-	TRBJ2-1	CAWSVQGARGEQFF	TGTGCCTGGAGTGTACAAGGGGCTAGGGGGGAGCAGTTCTTC
-	TRBV7-2	-	TRBJ2-1	CASSPARGASNEQFF	TGTGCCAGCAGCCCCGCTCGGGGGGCGAGCAATGAGCAGTTCTTC
-	TRBV10-3	-	TRBJ1-5	CAIREGKGQPQHF	TGTGCCATCCGCGAGGGAAAAGGGCAGCCCCAGCATTTT
TRBD1	TRBV7-9	many	TRBJ1-3	CASSVTGPGNTIYF	TGTGCCAGCAGCGTGACAGGGCCTGGAAACACCATATATTTT
TRBD1	TRBV20-1	many	TRBJ1-2	CSASASAGGHGYTF	TGCAGTGCTAGTGCCTCGGCAGGGGGCCATGGCTACACCTTC
TRBD2	TRBV20-1	few	TRBJ2-2	CSARAGGSGNGELFF	TGCAGTGCTAGAGCTGGGGGGAGCGGGAACGGGGAGCTGTTTTTT
TRBD1	TRBV5-1	few	TRBJ1-4	CASSPPGQGEKLFF	TGCGCCAGCAGCCCGCCGGGACAGGGGGAAAAACTGTTTTTT
-	TRBV2	-	TRBJ2-3	CASSDEQGITDTQYF	TGTGCCAGCAGTGATGAGCAGGGGATCACAGATACGCAGTATTTT
TRBD2	TRBV7-9	-	TRBJ2-1	CASSSFGGGENEQFF	TGTGCCAGCAGCTCATTCGGGGGGGGAGAGAATGAGCAGTTCTTC
TRBD2	TRBV9	-	TRBJ2-3	CASSVVAGGPTDTQYF	TGTGCCAGCAGCGTTGTTGCGGGGGGGCCCACAGATACGCAGTATTTT
TRBD1	TRBV7-9	-	TRBJ1-5	CASSLDRDQPQHF	TGTGCCAGCAGCTTGGACAGGGATCAGCCCCAGCATTTT
-	TRBV29-1	-	TRBJ2-4	CSVSTGLVGGRKNIQYF	TGCAGCGTATCAACAGGTCTTGTTGGAGGAAGGAAAAACATTCAGTACTTC
TRBD2	TRBV20-1	-	TRBJ2-5	CSARTSGRRETQYF	TGCAGTGCTCGGACTAGCGGGAGACGAGAGACCCAGTACTTC
-	TRBV5-1	-	TRBJ2-5	CASSLVPGVGETQYF	TGCGCCAGCAGCTTGGTTCCAGGGGTTGGAGAGACCCAGTACTTC
-	TRBV7-9	few	TRBJ2-7	CASSPGHSYEQYF	TGTGCCAGCAGCCCCGGTCACTCCTACGAGCAGTACTTC
TRBD2	TRBV12-3/TRBV12-4	-	TRBJ2-1	CASSPGAGLAGADSYNEQFF	TGTGCCAGCAGTCCTGGGGCGGGACTAGCGGGGGCCGACTCCTACAATGAGCAGTTCTTC
TRBD2	TRBV5-1	many	TRBJ2-7	CASSQPLAGGSYEQYF	TGCGCCAGCAGCCAACCGCTAGCGGGAGGGTCCTACGAGCAGTACTTC
-	TRBV7-3	-	TRBJ1-1	CASRRQAGSTEAFF	TGTGCCAGCAGGAGACAGGCGGGGAGCACTGAAGCTTTCTTT
-	TRBV15	-	TRBJ2-3	CATSRAGGGPDTQYF	TGTGCCACCAGCAGAGCCGGGGGCGGGCCAGATACGCAGTATTTT
-	TRBV28	-	TRBJ2-7	CASSTPGGRAYF	TGTGCCAGCAGTACCCCCGGGGGGCGGGCGTACTTC
-	TRBV5-1	-	TRBJ2-5	CASSSKGETQYF	TGCGCCAGCAGCTCTAAAGGGGAGACCCAGTACTTC
TRBD2	TRBV7-9	few	TRBJ2-3	CASSPRGTSETDTQYF	TGTGCCAGCAGCCCACGAGGGACTAGCGAAACAGATACGCAGTATTTT
-	TRBV10-3	-	TRBJ2-3	CAISDGGGGKDTQYF	TGTGCCATCAGTGACGGTGGGGGCGGCAAAGATACGCAGTATTTT
TRBD2	TRBV15	-	TRBJ2-3	CATSGAGPTDTQYF	TGTGCCACCAGCGGAGCGGGGCCCACAGATACGCAGTATTTT
TRBD2	TRBV5-1	few	TRBJ2-1	CASSLTGRGGYNEQFF	TGCGCCAGCAGCCTGACAGGGCGGGGGGGCTACAATGAGCAGTTCTTC
-	TRBV21-1	few	TRBJ2-5	CASSKEGQYYPSATQYF	TGTGCCAGCAGCAAAGAGGGCCAATACTATCCTTCCGCGACCCAGTACTTC
TRBD1	TRBV20-1	few	TRBJ1-1	CSARIPRDRYTEAFF	TGCAGTGCTAGGATTCCCCGGGACAGATACACTGAAGCTTTCTTT
TRBD1	TRBV4-1	-	TRBJ2-7	CASSQGGTGNYEQYF	TGCGCCAGCAGCCAAGGTGGGACAGGGAACTACGAGCAGTACTTC
TRBD1	TRBV6-2/TRBV6-3	-	TRBJ1-4	CASSHRPGQANEKLFF	TGTGCCAGCAGTCACAGACCGGGACAGGCGAATGAAAAACTGTTTTTT
-	TRBV12-3/TRBV12-4	-	TRBJ2-3	CASSFYDGTDTQYF	TGTGCCAGCAGTTTTTACGACGGTACAGATACGCAGTATTTT
-	TRBV7-9	few	TRBJ2-3	CASSPSPGDTQYF	TGTGCCAGCAGCCCCTCCCCCGGAGATACGCAGTATTTT
TRBD2	TRBV7-2	few	TRBJ2-5	CASSQSTSGPQETQYF	TGTGCCAGCAGCCAGAGTACTAGCGGGCCTCAAGAGACCCAGTACTTC
TRBD1	TRBV7-9	few	TRBJ2-1	CASILTGGTYNEQFF	TGTGCCAGCATCCTGACAGGGGGTACTTACAATGAGCAGTTCTTC
-	TRBV11-2	few	TRBJ2-1	CASSLTSGGFEQFF	TGTGCCAGCAGCTTGACTAGTGGGGGTTTTGAGCAGTTCTTC
TRBD1	TRBV27	few	TRBJ2-7	CASSDGQGPYEQYF	TGTGCCAGCAGTGACGGACAGGGTCCCTACGAGCAGTACTTC
-	TRBV5-1	few	TRBJ1-2	CASSLDRGGFNYGYTF	TGCGCCAGCAGCTTGGATAGAGGCGGATTTAACTATGGCTACACCTTC
-	TRBV5-1	-	TRBJ1-1	CASGGNTNTEAFF	TGCGCCAGCGGGGGAAACACGAACACTGAAGCTTTCTTT
TRBD1	TRBV5-4	few	TRBJ2-7	CASSLGDSRIYEQYF	TGTGCCAGCAGCTTGGGGGACAGTCGGATCTACGAGCAGTACTTC
-	TRBV9	-	TRBJ1-3	CASSVEPSSGNTIYF	TGTGCCAGCAGCGTAGAACCGAGCTCTGGAAACACCATATATTTT
TRBD2	TRBV6-2/TRBV6-3	-	TRBJ2-7	CASSYLEAGYSSYEQYF	TGTGCCAGCAGTTACTTAGAAGCGGGATACTCCTCCTACGAGCAGTACTTC
-	TRBV4-1	few	TRBJ2-2	CASSQGGQGLRTGELFF	TGCGCCAGCAGCCAAGGTGGGCAGGGGTTACGGACCGGGGAGCTGTTTTTT
-	TRBV5-1	few	TRBJ2-1	CASSLGRGSLQDEQFF	TGCGCCAGCAGCTTGGGTCGTGGCAGCCTACAAGATGAGCAGTTCTTC
-	TRBV5-1	-	TRBJ1-1	CASSANMGTEAFF	TGCGCCAGCAGCGCAAACATGGGAACTGAAGCTTTCTTT
TRBD1	TRBV7-3	many	TRBJ2-2	CASSLEGAPNTGELFF	TGTGCCAGCAGCTTAGAGGGGGCCCCGAACACCGGGGAGCTGTTTTTT
-	TRBV12-3/TRBV12-4	few	TRBJ1-1	CASSLLGTNTEAFF	TGTGCCAGCAGTTTGCTAGGGACGAACACTGAAGCTTTCTTT
TRBD2	TRBV12-3/TRBV12-4	many	TRBJ2-7	CASSGTSGSYEQYF	TGTGCCAGCAGTGGGACTAGCGGCTCCTACGAGCAGTACTTC
-	TRBV24-1	few	TRBJ2-2	CATSEASRASNTGELFF	TGTGCCACCAGTGAGGCGAGTAGGGCCTCGAACACCGGGGAGCTGTTTTTT
-	TRBV14	few	TRBJ2-2	CASSLNPTGELFF	TGTGCCAGCAGCCTTAACCCCACCGGGGAGCTGTTTTTT
-	TRBV5-1	-	TRBJ2-3	CASSLEQRGDTQYF	TGCGCCAGCAGCTTGGAACAGCGAGGGGATACGCAGTATTTT
TRBD1	TRBV6-5	many	TRBJ1-2	CASSSLGQGYGYTF	TGTGCCAGCAGTTCCCTGGGACAGGGGTATGGCTACACCTTC
-	TRBV12-3/TRBV12-4	few	TRBJ2-3	CASSLVPSGGRDTQYF	TGTGCCAGCAGTTTAGTCCCCTCTGGGGGAAGAGATACGCAGTATTTT